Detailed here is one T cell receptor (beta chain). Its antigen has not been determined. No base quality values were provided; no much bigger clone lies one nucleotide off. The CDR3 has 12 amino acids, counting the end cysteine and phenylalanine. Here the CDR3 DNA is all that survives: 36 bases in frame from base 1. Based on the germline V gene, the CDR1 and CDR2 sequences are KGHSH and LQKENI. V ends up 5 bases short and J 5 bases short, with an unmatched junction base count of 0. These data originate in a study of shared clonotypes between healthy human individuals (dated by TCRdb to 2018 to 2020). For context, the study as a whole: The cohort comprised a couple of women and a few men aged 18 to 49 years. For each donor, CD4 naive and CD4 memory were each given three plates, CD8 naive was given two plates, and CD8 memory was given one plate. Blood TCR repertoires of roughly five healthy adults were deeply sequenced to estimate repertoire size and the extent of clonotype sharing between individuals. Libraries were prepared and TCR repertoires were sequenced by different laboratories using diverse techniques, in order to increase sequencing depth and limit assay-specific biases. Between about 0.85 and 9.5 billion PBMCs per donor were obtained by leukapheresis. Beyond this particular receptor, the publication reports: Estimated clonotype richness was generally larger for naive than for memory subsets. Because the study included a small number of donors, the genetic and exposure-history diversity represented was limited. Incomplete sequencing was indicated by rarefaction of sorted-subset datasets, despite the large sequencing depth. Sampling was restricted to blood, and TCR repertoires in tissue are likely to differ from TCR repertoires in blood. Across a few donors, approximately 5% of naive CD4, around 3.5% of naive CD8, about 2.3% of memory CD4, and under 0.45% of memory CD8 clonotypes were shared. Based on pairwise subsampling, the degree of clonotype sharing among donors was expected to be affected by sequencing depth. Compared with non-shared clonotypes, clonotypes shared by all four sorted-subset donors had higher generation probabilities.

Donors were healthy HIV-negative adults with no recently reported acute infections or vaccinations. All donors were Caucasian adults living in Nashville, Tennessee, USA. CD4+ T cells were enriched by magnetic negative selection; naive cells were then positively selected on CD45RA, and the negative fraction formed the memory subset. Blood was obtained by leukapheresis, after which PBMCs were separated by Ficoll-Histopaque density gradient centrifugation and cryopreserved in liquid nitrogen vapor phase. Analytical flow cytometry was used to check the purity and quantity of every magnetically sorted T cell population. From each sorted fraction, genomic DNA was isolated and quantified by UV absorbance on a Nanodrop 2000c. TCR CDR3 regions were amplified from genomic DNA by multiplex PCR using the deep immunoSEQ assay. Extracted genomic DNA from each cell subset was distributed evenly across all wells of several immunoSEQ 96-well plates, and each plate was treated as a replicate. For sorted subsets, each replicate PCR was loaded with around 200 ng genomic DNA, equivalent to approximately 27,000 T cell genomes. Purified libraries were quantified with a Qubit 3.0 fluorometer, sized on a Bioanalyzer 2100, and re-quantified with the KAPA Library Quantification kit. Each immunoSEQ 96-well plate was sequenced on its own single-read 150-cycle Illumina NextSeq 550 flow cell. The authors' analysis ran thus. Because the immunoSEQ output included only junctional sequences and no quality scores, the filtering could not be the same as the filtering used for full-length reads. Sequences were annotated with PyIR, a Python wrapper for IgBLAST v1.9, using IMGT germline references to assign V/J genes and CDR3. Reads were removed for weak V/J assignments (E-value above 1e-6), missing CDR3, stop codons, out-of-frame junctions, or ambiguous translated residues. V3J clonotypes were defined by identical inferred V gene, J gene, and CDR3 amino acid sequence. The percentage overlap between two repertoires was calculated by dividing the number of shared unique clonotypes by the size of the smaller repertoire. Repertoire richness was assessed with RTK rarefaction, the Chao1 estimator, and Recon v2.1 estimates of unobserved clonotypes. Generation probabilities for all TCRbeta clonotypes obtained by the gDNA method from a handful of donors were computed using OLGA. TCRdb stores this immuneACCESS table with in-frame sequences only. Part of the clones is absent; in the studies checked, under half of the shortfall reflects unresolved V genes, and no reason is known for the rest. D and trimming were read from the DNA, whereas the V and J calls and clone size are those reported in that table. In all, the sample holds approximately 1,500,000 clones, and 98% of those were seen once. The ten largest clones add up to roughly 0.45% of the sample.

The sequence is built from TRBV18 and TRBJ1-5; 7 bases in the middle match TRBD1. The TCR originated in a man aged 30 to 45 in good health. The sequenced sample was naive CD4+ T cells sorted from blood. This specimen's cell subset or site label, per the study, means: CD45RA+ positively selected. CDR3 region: CASSDRDQPQHF. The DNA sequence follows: TGTGCCAGCTCAGACAGGGATCAGCCCCAGCATTTT.